A single sample is the source of the 31 T cell receptor beta chains below, sequenced in a study of blood T cell repertoires in COVID-19. The repertoire was sequenced with immunoSEQ multiplex PCR; TCRdb's copy has only in-frame clones and lacks some. Here the sample spans about 210,000 clones, 84% being singletons. What was sequenced was peripheral blood. The receptors were gathered from a woman in her forties or fifties with active or convalescent COVID-19.

J is TRBJ1-2 and V is TRBV25-1; 11 bases map to TRBD1. The CDR3 sequence is 15 residues long. Unmatched junction bases numbered 7, after V lost 3 bases and J lost 7 bases. Germline CDR1 reads MGHDK; CDR2 reads SYGVNS. The CDR3 spells CASSDRGTGGGGYTF. CDR3 sequence (DNA): TGTGCCAGCAGTGACCGGGGGACAGGGGGTGGTGGCTACACCTTC.

The chain employs TRBV5-4 and TRBJ1-1; a weak D match, TRBD1 (6 bases). The ends were cut back, 2 bases at V and 7 bases at J, with 12 bases in the middle. CDR1 SGHNT and CDR2 YYREEE come from the germline V gene (reference sequence). This CDR3 is 13 amino acids long. In DNA, the CDR3 is TGTGCCAGCAGCTTACTAAACAGGGATGAAGCTTTCTTT. This translates into CASSLLNRDEAFF.

The chain couples TRBV5-1 to TRBJ2-1; D remains ambiguous. CDR3 size: 15 residues. Trimming removed 0 bases at V and 4 bases at J, with 11 bases between. Germline CDR1 reads SGHRS; CDR2 reads YFSETQ. CDR3 sequence: CASSLEHLLYNEQFF. The CDR3 DNA follows: TGCGCCAGCAGCTTGGAACACCTCTTGTACAATGAGCAGTTCTTC.

The CDR3 loop reads CASSLAGRLAGAAADTQYF. The CDR3 nucleotides are TGCGCCAGCAGCTTGGCCGGGAGACTAGCGGGGGCAGCGGCAGATACGCAGTATTTT. The chain combines TRBV5-1 with TRBJ2-3; 12 bases fit TRBD2. There are 19 residues in the CDR3. Per germline, CDR1 SGHRS and CDR2 YFSETQ. J was trimmed by 4 bases and V by 0 bases; bases with no gene match: 12.

V is TRBV10-2 and J is TRBJ2-7, with 12 bases identical to TRBD2. The trim removed 9 bases at V and 2 bases at J, leaving 11 bases unmatched. Germline CDR1 reads WSHSY; CDR2 reads SAAADI. CDR3 length: 16 residues. The CDR3 nucleotides read TGCGCCAGTGGGGCCGGGACTAGCGGGTCCCCCTACGAGCAGTACTTC. Amino acid sequence: CASGAGTSGSPYEQYF.

The gene calls are TRBV6-5 and TRBJ2-2; a possible D gene is TRBD1 (6 bases). V lost 6 bases, J lost 6 bases, and 17 bases lay in between. The germline CDR1 and CDR2 sequences are MNHEY and SVGAGI. This CDR3 spans 15 amino acids. CDR3 protein: CASSPTGLSAGELFF. CDR3 nucleotides: TGTGCCAGCAGCCCGACAGGTCTGTCGGCCGGGGAGCTGTTTTTT.

Of note for this clone: Other DNA sequences from this sample encode an identical CDR3 as well. Here the CDR3 reads CASSEAGGTDTQYF. The CDR3, as DNA: TGTGCCAGCAGTGAAGCGGGAGGCACAGATACGCAGTATTTT. The chain combines TRBV6-4 with TRBJ2-3, with TRBD2 matching 8 bases. Per germline, CDR1 MRHNA and CDR2 SNTAGT. CDR3 length: 14 residues. The V gene end was trimmed by 3 bases and the J gene end by 1 base; junction bases not matched to a gene: 0.

This chain uses TRBV5-1 with TRBJ1-4; D is unresolved. V lost 4 bases and J 5 bases, leaving 9 bases between the germline ends. Germline CDR1 SGHRS, CDR2 YFSETQ. This CDR3 spans 13 amino acids. This chain's CDR3 is CASSRGENEKLFF. CDR3 DNA sequence: TGCGCCAGCAGCCGAGGAGAAAATGAAAAACTGTTTTTT.

This rearrangement joins TRBV27 to TRBJ2-7; 7 nucleotides match TRBD1. This CDR3 has 15 amino acids. CDR1 is MNHEY and CDR2 is SMNVEV in the germline V gene (reference sequence). Unmatched junction bases numbered 9, after V lost 5 bases and J lost 2 bases. CDR3 DNA sequence: TGTGCCAGCAGTCTAGGGGGAAGGGGGCCCTACGAGCAGTACGTC. The encoded protein is CASSLGGRGPYEQYV.

The chain joins TRBV13 to TRBJ2-2; 14 nucleotides align to TRBD2. With V trimmed by 2 bases and J by 2 bases, 7 bases remained unmatched. CDR1 is PRHDT, CDR2 FYEKMQ, per germline (reference sequence). The CDR3 contains 19 residues. CDR3 sequence reads: CASSLRGLAGGLNTGELFF. The CDR3 DNA is TGTGCCAGCAGCTTAAGAGGACTAGCGGGAGGACTTAACACCGGGGAGCTGTTTTTT. Complete variable domain (other parts from reference TRBV13 and TRBJ2-2): AAGVIQSPRHLIKEKRETATLKCYPIPRHDTVYWYQQGPGQDPQFLISFYEKMQSDKGSIPDRFSAQQFSDYHSELNMSSLELGDSALYFCASSLRGLAGGLNTGELFFGEGSRLTVL.

This clone is a singleton in its sample. The V call is TRBV27, the J call TRBJ2-3, with D possibly matching TRBD2 (6 bases). The V end was cut by 6 bases, the J end by 0 bases, with 10 bases between. This CDR3 region has 14 residues. Germline CDR1 MNHEY, CDR2 SMNVEV (reference sequence). The CDR3 region is CASRPGVSTDTQYF. CDR3 in DNA: TGTGCCAGCAGGCCGGGGGTTAGCACAGATACGCAGTATTTT.

This chain uses TRBV6-6 with TRBJ2-7; D perhaps matches TRBD1 (7 bases). V lost 6 bases and J lost 0, with 12 bases in between. Germline assignment: CDR1 MNHNY and CDR2 SVGAGI (reference sequence). The CDR3 consists of 14 residues. Here the CDR3 DNA reads TGTGCCAGCAGGTCAGGGGGGAGCTCCTACGAGCAGTACGTC. It is translated as CASRSGGSSYEQYV.

This chain uses TRBV27 with TRBJ1-5; D is perhaps TRBD1 (6 bases). V was clipped by 8 bases and J by 1 base, with 15 bases between them. The CDR3 has 15 residues. The germline gives CDR1 MNHEY, CDR2 SMNVEV (reference sequence). The CDR3 DNA reads as TGTGCCAGCTCCTCCGGGACACTAAGCAATCAGCCCCAGCATTTT. Encoded protein: CASSSGTLSNQPQHF.

This clone has only a few counts. The V and J genes are TRBV6-6 and TRBJ1-1, with D tentatively TRBD1 (5 bases). Germline CDR1 and CDR2: MNHNY and SVGAGI (reference sequence). The CDR3 is made up of 13 amino acids. V was shortened by 6 bases and J by 5 bases, with 13 bases between the two germline ends. The CDR3 here is CASSPGVYTEAFF. As DNA, the CDR3 is TGTGCCAGCAGCCCGGGGGTTTATACTGAAGCTTTCTTT.

The table lists this clone with a count of one. V gene TRBV5-1 combines with J gene TRBJ1-4; no definite D call. The germline gives CDR1 SGHRS, CDR2 YFSETQ. This CDR3 is built from 13 residues. With 1 base removed from V and 8 bases from J, the gap between germline ends came to 9 bases. The CDR3 region is CASSLLENEKLFF. As DNA, the CDR3 is TGCGCCAGCAGCTTGTTGGAGAACGAAAAACTGTTTTTT.

This chain joins TRBV29-1 and TRBJ1-2; the match to TRBD1 covers 10 bases. Germline CDR1 reads SQVTM; CDR2 reads ANQGSEA. V was pared by 0 bases and J by 1 base, with 8 bases of the junction left unmatched. The CDR3 has 17 amino acids. The CDR3 here is CSVEDLPDRGRNYGYTF. Here the CDR3 DNA reads TGCAGCGTTGAAGATCTCCCCGACAGGGGGCGTAACTATGGCTACACCTTC.

This clone was recorded a few times. The V call is TRBV3-1 (or the pseudogene TRBV3-2), the J call TRBJ2-1, with 7 bases identical to TRBD2. The CDR3 totals 17 residues. Germline lookup yields CDR1 LGHDT and CDR2 YNNKEL (reference sequence). J lost 2 bases, V lost 1 base, and 8 bases had no gene match. The CDR3 reads CASSQAGREVTYNEQFF. CDR3 nucleotide sequence: TGTGCCAGCAGCCAAGCGGGACGGGAGGTCACCTACAATGAGCAGTTCTTC.

The chain carries TRBV2 and TRBJ1-2; 9 nucleotides align to TRBD1. Germline V gives CDR1 SNHLY, CDR2 FYNNEI. CDR3 length equals 15 residues. Trimming at V came to 4 bases and at J to 8 bases, leaving 11 bases not matched to a gene. The CDR3 DNA follows: TGTGCCAGCAGTGTGGGGGACAGGGCGCATTCGGGCTACACCTTC. The encoded protein is CASSVGDRAHSGYTF.

The gene calls are TRBV14 and TRBJ2-7, with 9 bases identical to TRBD1. Losses at the gene ends were 4 bases for V and 6 bases for J; bases not matched to a gene: 16. The germline V gene has CDR1 SGHDN and CDR2 FVKESK. The CDR3 spans 17 residues. The CDR3 loop reads CASSPDPGTGRPSEQYF. CDR3 nucleotides: TGTGCCAGCAGCCCAGACCCAGGGACAGGGCGTCCCTCCGAGCAGTACTTC. Filled out from reference TRBV14 and TRBJ2-7, the complete variable domain reads EAGVTQFPSHSVIEKGQTVTLRCDPISGHDNLYWYRRVMGKEIKFLLHFVKESKQDESGMPNNRFLAERTGGTYSTLKVQPAELEDSGVYFCASSPDPGTGRPSEQYFGPGTRLTVT.

This clone was counted only a few times. This chain uses TRBV18 with TRBJ1-3, with 10 bases matching TRBD1. Germline values: CDR1 KGHSH, CDR2 LQKENI. The J segment lost 2 bases and the V segment lost 1 base, leaving 8 bases of the junction unmatched. The CDR3 contains 18 residues. The CDR3 loop reads CASSPRRQGAGTGNTIYF. The DNA of the CDR3 is TGTGCCAGCTCACCACGCCGACAGGGGGCAGGTACTGGAAACACCATATATTTT.

The chain combines TRBV6-9 with TRBJ1-5, with 7 bases that match TRBD1. The CDR3 runs to 16 residues. With 4 bases clipped from V and 2 bases from J, the junction kept 8 bases outside the gene matches. Per the germline V gene, CDR1 is MNHGY and CDR2 is SVAAGI. In DNA, the CDR3 is TGTGCCAGCAGTTTTAAGACAGGGTGGGGCAATCAGCCCCAGCATTTT. Translation: CASSFKTGWGNQPQHF.

The chain links TRBV7-2 to TRBJ2-3; 7 positions agree with TRBD2. Unmatched junction bases numbered 11, after V lost 4 bases and J lost 4 bases. The CDR3 spans 16 residues. In germline, CDR1 is SGHTA, CDR2 FQGNSA. CDR3 sequence reads: CASSSVRTSDADTQYF. The CDR3 region has the DNA TGTGCCAGCAGCTCCGTAAGGACTAGTGACGCAGATACGCAGTATTTT.

This clone was counted ten times or more. The rearrangement links TRBV6-5 to TRBJ2-1, with unresolved D. The CDR3 extends over 13 amino acids. Trimming pared 4 bases from V and 7 bases from J, leaving 11 bases between. Germline lookup yields CDR1 MNHEY and CDR2 SVGAGI. The CDR3 DNA sequence: TGTGCCAGCAGTTTATTTGCGTCGAATGAGCAGTTCTTC. This codes for CASSLFASNEQFF.

This chain joins TRBV7-2 and TRBJ1-2; D is perhaps TRBD1 (5 bases). The CDR3 spans 13 residues. Trimming took 5 bases from V and 4 from J, leaving 11 bases between them. The germline V gene encodes CDR1 SGHTA and CDR2 FQGNSA. Here the CDR3 DNA reads TGTGCCAGCAGCCCCCCAGGGATCTATGGCTACACCTTC. Its protein is CASSPPGIYGYTF. The variable domain in full, with the rest retrieved from reference TRBV7-2 and TRBJ1-2, is GAGVSQSPSNKVTEKGKDVELRCDPISGHTALYWYRQSLGQGLEFLIYFQGNSAPDKSGLPSDRFSAERTGGSVSTLTIQRTQQEDSAVYLCASSPPGIYGYTFGSGTRLTVV.

In its sample, this clone was seen once. This chain joins TRBV3-1 (or the pseudogene TRBV3-2) and TRBJ2-1, with a possible D match to TRBD2 (7 bases). Germline-derived CDR1 and CDR2 are LGHDT and YNNKEL (reference sequence). Trimming removed 6 bases at V and 10 bases at J, with 16 bases between. The CDR3 totals 13 residues. This chain's CDR3 is CASRDRQREEQFF. CDR3 DNA sequence: TGTGCCAGCAGGGACAGACAGCGGGAAGAGCAGTTCTTC.

The chain is built from TRBV5-8 and TRBJ1-2, with D unresolved. The ends were cut back, 2 bases at V and 11 bases at J, with 22 bases in the middle. The CDR3 is 15 amino acids. Germline V gene sequence: CDR1 SGHTS, CDR2 YDEGEE. The CDR3 loop reads CASSFGRISKSGYTF. The CDR3 nucleotides are TGTGCCAGCAGCTTTGGCCGGATCTCTAAGTCGGGTTACACCTTC.

The V gene is TRBV9, the J gene TRBJ2-7, with 9 positions matching TRBD2. V lost 7 bases, J lost 0 bases, and 5 bases stayed unmatched. CDR3 size: 14 residues. Germline values: CDR1 SGDLS, CDR2 YYNGEE. CDR3 bases: TGTGCCAGCGGTGGTAGCGGGAGCTCCTACGAGCAGTACTTC. Amino acid sequence: CASGGSGSSYEQYF.

This clone was seen a handful of times. Within the sample, other DNA sequences also encode this same CDR3. This chain connects TRBV11-1 to TRBJ2-5; a weak D match, TRBD1 (6 bases). The ends were cut back, 5 bases at V and 2 bases at J, with 9 bases in the middle. The CDR3 runs 13 residues. From germline, CDR1 is SGHAT and CDR2 FQDESV (reference sequence). CDR3 DNA: TGTGCCAGCAGCCCCGGACAGCAAGAGACCCAGTACTTC. It yields the protein CASSPGQQETQYF.

This clone showed up just once. The rearrangement links TRBV5-4 to TRBJ1-2, with D unresolved. This CDR3 contains 14 residues. V lost 1 base and J 0 bases, leaving 7 bases between the germline ends. Germline assignment: CDR1 SGHNT and CDR2 YYREEE (reference sequence). The DNA of the CDR3 is TGTGCCAGCAGCTTGCCCGGGTCTAACTATGGCTACACCTTC. This translates into CASSLPGSNYGYTF.

This chain links TRBV6-6 with TRBJ1-6; D is unclear. The germline V gene has CDR1 MNHNY and CDR2 SVGAGI (reference sequence). This CDR3 region has 15 residues. V was shortened by 2 bases and J by 8 bases, with 13 bases between the two germline ends. DNA of the CDR3: TGTGCCAGCAGTTACAGCCGGGATCCCTATTCACCCCTCCACTTT. Residues: CASSYSRDPYSPLHF.

The chain uses TRBV15 and TRBJ2-1; perhaps TRBD1 as D (5 bases). The CDR3 spans 14 residues. In germline, CDR1 is LNHNV, CDR2 YYDKDF (reference sequence). V lost 0 bases to trimming and J lost 9 bases, with 12 bases between them. The CDR3 protein is CATSRDLRVAEQFF. CDR3 bases: TGTGCCACCAGCAGAGATCTCAGGGTTGCTGAGCAGTTCTTC.